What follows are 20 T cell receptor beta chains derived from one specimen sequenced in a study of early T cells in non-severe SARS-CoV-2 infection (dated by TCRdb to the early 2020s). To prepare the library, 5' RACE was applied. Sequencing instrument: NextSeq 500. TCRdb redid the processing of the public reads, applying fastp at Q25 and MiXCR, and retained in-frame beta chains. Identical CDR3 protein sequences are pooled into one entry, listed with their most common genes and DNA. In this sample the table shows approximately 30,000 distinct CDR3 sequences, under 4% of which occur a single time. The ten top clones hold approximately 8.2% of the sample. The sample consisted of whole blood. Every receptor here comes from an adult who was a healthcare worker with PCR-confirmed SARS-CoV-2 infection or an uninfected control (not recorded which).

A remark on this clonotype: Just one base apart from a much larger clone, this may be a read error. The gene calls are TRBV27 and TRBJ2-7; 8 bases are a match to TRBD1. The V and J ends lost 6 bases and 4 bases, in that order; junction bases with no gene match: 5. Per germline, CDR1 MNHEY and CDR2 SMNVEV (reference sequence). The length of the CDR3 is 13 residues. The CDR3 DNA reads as TGTGCCAGCAGAGTGACAGGGGCGTACGAGCAGTACTTC. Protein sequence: CASRVTGAYEQYF.

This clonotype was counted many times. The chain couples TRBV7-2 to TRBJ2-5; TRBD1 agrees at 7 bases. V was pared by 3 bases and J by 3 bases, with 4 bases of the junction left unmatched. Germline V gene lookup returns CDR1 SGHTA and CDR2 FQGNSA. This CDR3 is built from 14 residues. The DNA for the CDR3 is TGTGCCAGCAGCTTCTCGACAGGGAAAGAGACCCAGTACTTC. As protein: CASSFSTGKETQYF.

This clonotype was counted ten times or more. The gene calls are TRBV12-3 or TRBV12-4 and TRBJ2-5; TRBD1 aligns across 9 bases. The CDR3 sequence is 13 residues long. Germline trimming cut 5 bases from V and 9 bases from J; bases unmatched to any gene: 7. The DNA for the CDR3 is TGTGCCAGCAGTAAGGGGACAGGGCGGGCCCAGTACTTC. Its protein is CASSKGTGRAQYF.

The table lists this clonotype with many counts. CDR3 bases: TGTGCCTGGAGCGGGTGGACAGCGGACACCATATATTTT. This gives the protein CAWSGWTADTIYF. The genes are TRBV30 and TRBJ1-3, with a tentative D call TRBD1 (6 bases). The CDR3 runs 13 residues. Trimming pared 3 bases from V and 8 bases from J, leaving 14 bases between. CDR1 and CDR2 (germline): GTSNPN, SVGIG (reference sequence).

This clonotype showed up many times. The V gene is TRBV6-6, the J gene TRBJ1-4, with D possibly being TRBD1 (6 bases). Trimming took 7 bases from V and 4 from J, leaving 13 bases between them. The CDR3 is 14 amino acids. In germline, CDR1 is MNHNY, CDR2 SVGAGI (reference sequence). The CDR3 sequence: CASTRTANNEKLFF. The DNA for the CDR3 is TGTGCCAGCACGCGGACAGCAAATAATGAAAAACTGTTTTTT.

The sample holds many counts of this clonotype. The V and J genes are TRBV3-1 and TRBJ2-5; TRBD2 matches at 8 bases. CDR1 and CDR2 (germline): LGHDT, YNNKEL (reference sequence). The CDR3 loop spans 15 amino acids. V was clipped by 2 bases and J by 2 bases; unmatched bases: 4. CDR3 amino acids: CASSQSPGGQETQYF. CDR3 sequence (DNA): TGTGCCAGCAGCCAAAGTCCGGGGGGGCAAGAGACCCAGTACTTC.

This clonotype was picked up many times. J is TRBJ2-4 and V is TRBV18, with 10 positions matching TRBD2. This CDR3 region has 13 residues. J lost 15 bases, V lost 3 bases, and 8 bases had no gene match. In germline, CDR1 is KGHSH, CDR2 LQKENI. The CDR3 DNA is TGTGCCAGCTCACCCGATCGAACTAGCGGGGCGTACTTC. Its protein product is CASSPDRTSGAYF.

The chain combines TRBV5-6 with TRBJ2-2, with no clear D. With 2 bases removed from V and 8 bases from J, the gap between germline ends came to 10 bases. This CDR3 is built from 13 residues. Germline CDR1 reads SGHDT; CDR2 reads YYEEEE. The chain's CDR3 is CASSFAGVGELFF. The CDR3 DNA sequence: TGTGCCAGCAGCTTTGCTGGGGTGGGGGAGCTGTTTTTT.

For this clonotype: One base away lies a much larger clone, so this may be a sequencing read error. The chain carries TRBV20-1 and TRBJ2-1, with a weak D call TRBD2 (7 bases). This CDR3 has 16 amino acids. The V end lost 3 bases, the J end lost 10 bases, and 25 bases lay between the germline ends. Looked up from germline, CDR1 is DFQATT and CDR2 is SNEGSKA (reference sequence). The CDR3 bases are TGCAGTGCTAGCCCCCCCCGGAGGGGGAGGGTTAAAGAGCAGTTCTTC. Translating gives CSASPPRRGRVKEQFF.

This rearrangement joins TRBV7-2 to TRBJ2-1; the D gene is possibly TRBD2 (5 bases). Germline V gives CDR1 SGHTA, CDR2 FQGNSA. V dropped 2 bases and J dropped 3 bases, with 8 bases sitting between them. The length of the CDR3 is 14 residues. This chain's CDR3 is CASSLLRDYNEQFF. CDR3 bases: TGTGCCAGCAGCTTATTACGGGACTACAATGAGCAGTTCTTC.

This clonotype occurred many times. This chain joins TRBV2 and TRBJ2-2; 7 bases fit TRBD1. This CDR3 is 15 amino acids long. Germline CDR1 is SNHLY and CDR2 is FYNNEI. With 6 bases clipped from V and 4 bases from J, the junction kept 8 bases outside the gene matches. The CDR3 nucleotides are TGTGCCAGCAGGCTGAGGGACAGCGGCACCGGGGAGCTGTTTTTT. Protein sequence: CASRLRDSGTGELFF.

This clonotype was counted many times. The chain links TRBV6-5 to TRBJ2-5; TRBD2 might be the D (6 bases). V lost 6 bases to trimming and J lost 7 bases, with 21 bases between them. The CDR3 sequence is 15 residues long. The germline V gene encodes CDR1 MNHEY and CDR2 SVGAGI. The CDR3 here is CASRPPGTFVGTQYF. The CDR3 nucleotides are TGTGCCAGCAGGCCTCCAGGGACTTTTGTAGGGACCCAGTACTTC.

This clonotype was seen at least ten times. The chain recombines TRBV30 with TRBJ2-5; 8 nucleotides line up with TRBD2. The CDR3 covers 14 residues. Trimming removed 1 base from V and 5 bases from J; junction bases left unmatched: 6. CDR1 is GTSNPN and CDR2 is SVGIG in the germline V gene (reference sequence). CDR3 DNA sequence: TGTGCCTGGAGTGACGGGGGGGGAACGGAGACCCAGTACTTC. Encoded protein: CAWSDGGGTETQYF. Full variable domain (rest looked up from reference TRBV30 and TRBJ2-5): SQTIHQWPATLVQPVGSPLSLECTVEGTSNPNLYWYRQAAGRGLQLLFYSVGIGQISSEVPQNLSASRPQDRQFILSSKKLLLSDSGFYLCAWSDGGGTETQYFGPGTRLLVL.

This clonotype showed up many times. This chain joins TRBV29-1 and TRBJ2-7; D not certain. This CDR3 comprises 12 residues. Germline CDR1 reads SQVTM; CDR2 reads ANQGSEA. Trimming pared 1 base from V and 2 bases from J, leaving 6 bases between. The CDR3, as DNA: TGCAGCGTTGAAGGGGGAACCTACGAGCAGTACTTC. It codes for CSVEGGTYEQYF.

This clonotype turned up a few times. In DNA form, the CDR3 reads TGCAGTGTCCCGACCGAGTATGGCTACACCTTC. Translated, it gives CSVPTEYGYTF. The chain couples TRBV20-1 to TRBJ1-2; no clear D. The CDR3 is 11 residues long. Per the germline V gene, CDR1 is DFQATT and CDR2 is SNEGSKA (reference sequence). V was pared by 7 bases and J by 5 bases, with 11 bases between.

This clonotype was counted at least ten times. The CDR3 is CASSLKPTDTQYF. CDR3 in DNA: TGTGCCAGCAGCTTAAAACCCACCGATACGCAGTATTTT. The genes are TRBV7-6 and TRBJ2-3; D remains unclear. Germline V gene sequence: CDR1 SGHVS, CDR2 FNYEAQ. The CDR3 is 13 amino acids. The V end lost 2 bases, the J end lost 6 bases, and 9 bases lay between the germline ends.

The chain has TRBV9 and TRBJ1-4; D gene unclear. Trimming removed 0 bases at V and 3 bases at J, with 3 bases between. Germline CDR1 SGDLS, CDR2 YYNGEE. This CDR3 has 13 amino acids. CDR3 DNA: TGTGCCAGCAGCGTAGCTCCTAATGAAAAACTGTTTTTT. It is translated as CASSVAPNEKLFF.

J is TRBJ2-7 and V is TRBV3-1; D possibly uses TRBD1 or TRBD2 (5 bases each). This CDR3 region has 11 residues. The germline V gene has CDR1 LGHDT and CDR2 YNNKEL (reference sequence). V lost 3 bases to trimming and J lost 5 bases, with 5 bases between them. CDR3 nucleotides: TGTGCCAGCAGCCAGGGGGACGAGCAGTACTTC. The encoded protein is CASSQGDEQYF.

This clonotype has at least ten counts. CDR3 in amino acids: CASSFLRGGTSGGQETQYF. DNA for the CDR3: TGTGCCAGCAGTTTCCTCCGAGGAGGGACTAGCGGGGGGCAAGAGACCCAGTACTTC. J is TRBJ2-5 and V is TRBV6-5, with 15 bases that match TRBD2. V was pared by 4 bases and J by 2 bases, with 11 bases of the junction left unmatched. This CDR3 spans 19 amino acids. Germline assignment: CDR1 MNHEY and CDR2 SVGAGI.

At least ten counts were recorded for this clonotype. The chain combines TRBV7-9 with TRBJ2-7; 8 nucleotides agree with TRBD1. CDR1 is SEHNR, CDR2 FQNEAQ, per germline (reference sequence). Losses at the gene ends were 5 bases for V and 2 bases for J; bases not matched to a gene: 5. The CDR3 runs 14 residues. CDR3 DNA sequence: TGTGCCAGCAGCCCCGGGACAGGCGCCTACGAGCAGTACTTC. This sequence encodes CASSPGTGAYEQYF.